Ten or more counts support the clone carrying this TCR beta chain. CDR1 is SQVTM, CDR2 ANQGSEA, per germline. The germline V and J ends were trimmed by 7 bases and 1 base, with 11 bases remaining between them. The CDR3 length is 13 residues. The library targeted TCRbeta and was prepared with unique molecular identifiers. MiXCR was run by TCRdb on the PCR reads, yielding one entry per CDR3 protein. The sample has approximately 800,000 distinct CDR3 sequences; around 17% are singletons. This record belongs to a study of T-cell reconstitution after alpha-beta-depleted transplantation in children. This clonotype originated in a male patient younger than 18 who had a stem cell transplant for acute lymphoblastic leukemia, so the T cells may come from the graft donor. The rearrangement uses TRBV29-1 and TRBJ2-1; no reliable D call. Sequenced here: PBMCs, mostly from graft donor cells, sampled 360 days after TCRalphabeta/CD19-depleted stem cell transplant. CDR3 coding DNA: TGCAGCGCCAGAGGCGGATCCTACAATGAGCAGTTCTTC. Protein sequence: CSARGGSYNEQFF.